The sequence of this T cell receptor (beta chain) was determined in a study of cytomegalovirus exposure and HLA in healthy donors. Study context: Of about 390 genotyped donors, roughly 81% grouped in the Caucasian-associated ancestry cluster. Broader study findings: It was assumed in the presence/absence analyses that sequencing depth was roughly uniform across donors. The HLA-A and HLA-B alleles of most subjects were reportedly predicted accurately from TCR beta sequences. In a later analysis, at a false discovery rate of 0.05, over 15,000 TCR beta sequences matched HLA alleles.

CDR3 length: 12 amino acids. CDR1 is SQVTM and CDR2 is ANQGSEA in the germline V gene. J lost 10 bases, V lost 4 bases, and 9 bases had no gene match. It was with 60 Vbeta and 13 Jbeta primers that the PCR ran. Generated by immunoSEQ multiplex PCR, the TCRdb table keeps only in-frame clones and is missing some. The data contain 100,000 to 150,000 clones, more than 70% of them seen just once; the ten biggest clones take up roughly 9%. On this clone itself: Its antigen remains unknown.

The chain combines TRBV29-1 with TRBJ1-1, with 7 positions matching TRBD1. This receptor was identified in a woman aged 50 to 65 in good health and CMV-seropositive. The specimen sequenced was PBMCs. The DNA for the CDR3 is TGCAGCGTTGGGGCGACAGGGCTCGGAGCTTTCTTT. It specifies CSVGATGLGAFF.